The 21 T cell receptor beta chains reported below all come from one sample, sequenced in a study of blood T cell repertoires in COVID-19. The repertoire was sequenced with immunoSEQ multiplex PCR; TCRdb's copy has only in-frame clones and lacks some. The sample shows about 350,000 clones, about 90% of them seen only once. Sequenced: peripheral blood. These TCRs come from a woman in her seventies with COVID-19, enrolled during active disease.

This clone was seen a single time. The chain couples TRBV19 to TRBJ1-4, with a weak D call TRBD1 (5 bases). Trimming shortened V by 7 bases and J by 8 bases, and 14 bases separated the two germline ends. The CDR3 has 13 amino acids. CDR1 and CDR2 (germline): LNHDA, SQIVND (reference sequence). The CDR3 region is CASNGGEREKLFF. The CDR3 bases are TGTGCCAGTAATGGAGGGGAGAGGGAAAAACTGTTTTTT.

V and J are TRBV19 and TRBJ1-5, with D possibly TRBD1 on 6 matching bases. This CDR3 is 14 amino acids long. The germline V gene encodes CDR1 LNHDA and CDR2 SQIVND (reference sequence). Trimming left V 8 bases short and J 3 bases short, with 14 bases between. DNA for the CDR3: TGTGCCAGTGGACCGACAGGATTCAATCAGCCCCAGCATTTT. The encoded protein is CASGPTGFNQPQHF.

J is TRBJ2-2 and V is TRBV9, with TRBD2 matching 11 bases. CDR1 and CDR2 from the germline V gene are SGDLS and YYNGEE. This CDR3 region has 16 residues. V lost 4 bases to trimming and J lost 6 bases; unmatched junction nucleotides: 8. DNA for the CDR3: TGTGCCAGCAGCCTTCGGACTAGCGGGTTTGCCGGGGAGCTGTTTTTT. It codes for CASSLRTSGFAGELFF.

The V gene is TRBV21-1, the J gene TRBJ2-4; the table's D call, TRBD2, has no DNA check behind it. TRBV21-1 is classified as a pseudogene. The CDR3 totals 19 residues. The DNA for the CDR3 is TGTGCCAGCAGCAAACCGGGAAGCGGGGGGTATCTAGCCAAAAACATTCAGTACTTC. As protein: CASSKPGSGGYLAKNIQYF.

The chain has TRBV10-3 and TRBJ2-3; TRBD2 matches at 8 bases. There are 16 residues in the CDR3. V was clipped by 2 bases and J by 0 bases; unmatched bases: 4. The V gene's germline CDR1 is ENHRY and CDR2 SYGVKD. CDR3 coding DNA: TGTGCCATCAGTGAGAAGCGGGGGCCCAGCACAGATACGCAGTATTTT. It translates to CAISEKRGPSTDTQYF.

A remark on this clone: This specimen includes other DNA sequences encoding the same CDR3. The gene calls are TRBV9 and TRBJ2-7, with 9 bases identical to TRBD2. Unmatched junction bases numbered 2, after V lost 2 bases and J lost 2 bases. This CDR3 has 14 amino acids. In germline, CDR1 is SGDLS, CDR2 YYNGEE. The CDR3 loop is CASSVTSGPYEQYF. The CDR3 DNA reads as TGTGCCAGCAGCGTCACTAGCGGGCCCTACGAGCAGTACTTC.

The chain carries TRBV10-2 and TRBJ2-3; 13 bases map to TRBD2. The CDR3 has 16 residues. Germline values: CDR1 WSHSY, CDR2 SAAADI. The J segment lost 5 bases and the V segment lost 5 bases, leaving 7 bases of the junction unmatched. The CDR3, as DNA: TGCGCCAGCAGTTTACTAGCGGGGGGGCGGGGAGATACGCAGTATTTT. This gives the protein CASSLLAGGRGDTQYF.

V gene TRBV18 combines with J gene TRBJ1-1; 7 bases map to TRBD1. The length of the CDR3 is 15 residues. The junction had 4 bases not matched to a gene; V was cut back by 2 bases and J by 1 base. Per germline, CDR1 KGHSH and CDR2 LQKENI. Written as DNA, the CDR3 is TGTGCCAGCTCACCAGACAGGGTGGGGAACACTGAAGCTTTCTTT. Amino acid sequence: CASSPDRVGNTEAFF.

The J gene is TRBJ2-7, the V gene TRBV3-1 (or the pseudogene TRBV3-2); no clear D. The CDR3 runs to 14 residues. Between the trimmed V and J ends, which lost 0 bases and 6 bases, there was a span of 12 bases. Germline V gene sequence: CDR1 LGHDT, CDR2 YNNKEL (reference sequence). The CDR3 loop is CASSQDRSGSEQYF. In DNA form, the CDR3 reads TGTGCCAGCAGCCAAGATCGGTCAGGATCCGAGCAGTACTTC.

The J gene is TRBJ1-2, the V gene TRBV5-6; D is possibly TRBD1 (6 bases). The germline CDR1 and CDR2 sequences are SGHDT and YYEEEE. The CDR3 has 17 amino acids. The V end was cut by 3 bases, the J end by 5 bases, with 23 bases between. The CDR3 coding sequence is TGTGCCAGCAGCTCCTCGTGGGAGCGACCAGGGGATTATGGCTACACCTTC. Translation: CASSSSWERPGDYGYTF.

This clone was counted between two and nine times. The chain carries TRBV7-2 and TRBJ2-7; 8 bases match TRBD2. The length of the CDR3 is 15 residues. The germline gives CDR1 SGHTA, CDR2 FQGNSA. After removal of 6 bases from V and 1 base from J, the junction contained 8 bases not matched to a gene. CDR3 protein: CASSYTSGGSYEQYF. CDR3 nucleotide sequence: TGTGCCAGCAGTTATACTAGCGGCGGGTCCTACGAGCAGTACTTC.

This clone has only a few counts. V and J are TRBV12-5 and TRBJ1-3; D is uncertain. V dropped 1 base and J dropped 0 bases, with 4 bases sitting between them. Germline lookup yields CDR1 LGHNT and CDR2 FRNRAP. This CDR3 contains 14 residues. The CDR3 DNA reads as TGTGCTAGTGGTTTGGACGGCTCTGGAAACACCATATATTTT. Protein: CASGLDGSGNTIYF.

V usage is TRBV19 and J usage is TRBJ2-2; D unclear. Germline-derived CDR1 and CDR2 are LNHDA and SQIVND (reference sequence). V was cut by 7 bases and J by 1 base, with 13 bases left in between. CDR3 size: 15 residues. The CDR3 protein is CASKTSRLNTGELFF. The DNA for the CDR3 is TGTGCCAGTAAAACCAGCAGACTGAACACCGGGGAGCTGTTTTTT.

CDR3 DNA: TGCGCCAGCAGTGACGGGGGGCCAACCGGGGAGCTGTTTTTT. It specifies CASSDGGPTGELFF. V and J are TRBV10-1 and TRBJ2-2, with D possibly being TRBD2 (7 bases). This CDR3 has 14 amino acids. Per the germline V gene, CDR1 is WNHNN and CDR2 is SYGVQD (reference sequence). V gave up 3 bases and J gave up 5 bases, with 10 bases separating them.

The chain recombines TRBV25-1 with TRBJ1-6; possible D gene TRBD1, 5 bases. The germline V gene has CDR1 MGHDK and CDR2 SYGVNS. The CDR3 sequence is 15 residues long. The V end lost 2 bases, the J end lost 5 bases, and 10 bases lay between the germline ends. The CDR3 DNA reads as TGTGCCAGCAGTGAACCCCGGGGGGATAATTCACCCCTCCACTTT. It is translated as CASSEPRGDNSPLHF.

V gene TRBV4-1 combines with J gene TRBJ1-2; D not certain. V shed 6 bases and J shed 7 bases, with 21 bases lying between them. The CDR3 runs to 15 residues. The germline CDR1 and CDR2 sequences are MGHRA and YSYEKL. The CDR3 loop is CASSPNRPGDIGYTF. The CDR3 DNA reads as TGCGCCAGCAGTCCCAACCGGCCGGGAGATATTGGCTACACCTTC.

The CDR3 DNA reads as TGTGCCACCAGTGATCCAGCGGGGGGATCTAGAGATGAGCAGTTCTTC. It specifies CATSDPAGGSRDEQFF. V usage is TRBV24-1 and J usage is TRBJ2-1; TRBD2 aligns across 9 bases. Germline loops: CDR1 KGHDR, CDR2 SFDVKD. J was trimmed by 8 bases and V by 3 bases; bases with no gene match: 10. The CDR3 runs to 16 residues.

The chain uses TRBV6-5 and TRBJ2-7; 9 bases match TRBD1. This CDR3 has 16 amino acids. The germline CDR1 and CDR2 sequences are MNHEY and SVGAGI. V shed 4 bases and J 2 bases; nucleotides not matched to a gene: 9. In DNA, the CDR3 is TGTGCCAGCAGTTTAACAGGGGGCGAGAGACCCTACGAGCAGTACTTC. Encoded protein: CASSLTGGERPYEQYF.

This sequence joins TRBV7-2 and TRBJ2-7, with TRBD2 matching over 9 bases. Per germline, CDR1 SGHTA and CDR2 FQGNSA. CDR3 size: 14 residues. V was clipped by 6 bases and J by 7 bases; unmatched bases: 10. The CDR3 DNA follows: TGTGCCAGCAGGTCCAGCGGGGGGATCGGGGAGCAGTACTTC. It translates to CASRSSGGIGEQYF.

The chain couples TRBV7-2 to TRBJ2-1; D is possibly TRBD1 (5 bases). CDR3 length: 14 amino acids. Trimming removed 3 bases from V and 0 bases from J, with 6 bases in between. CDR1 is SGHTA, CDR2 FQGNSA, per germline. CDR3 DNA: TGTGCCAGCAGCTTCGACAGCTCCTACAATGAGCAGTTCTTC. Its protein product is CASSFDSSYNEQFF.

CDR3 sequence reads: CASSQGASEETQYF. The CDR3 DNA reads as TGTGCCAGCAGCCAAGGGGCTAGCGAAGAGACCCAGTACTTC. The rearrangement uses TRBV3-1 (or the pseudogene TRBV3-2) and TRBJ2-5, with D perhaps TRBD2 (6 bases). V shed 1 base and J shed 3 bases, with 9 bases lying between them. Per the germline V gene, CDR1 is LGHDT and CDR2 is YNNKEL (reference sequence). This CDR3 comprises 14 residues.